This record looks at one TCR beta chain sequence and its context. These data come from a study of cytomegalovirus exposure and HLA in healthy donors. After removal of 5 bases from V and 9 bases from J, the junction contained 5 bases not matched to a gene. This CDR3 contains 14 residues. Looked up from germline, CDR1 is LNHDA and CDR2 is SQIVND (reference sequence). The PCR ran on 60 Vbeta and 13 Jbeta primers. The protocol was immunoSEQ multiplex PCR, while the TCRdb copy is restricted to in-frame clones and leaves out a portion. This table holds around 180,000 clones, about 85% found once. The sequenced sample consisted of PBMCs. The rearrangement links TRBV19 to TRBJ2-1; 12 bases are a match to TRBD2. This sequence originates from a woman in her fifties or sixties in good health and CMV-seronegative. Here the CDR3 DNA reads TGTGCCAGTAGTCAACTAGCGGGAGGCGGTGAGCAGTTCTTC. Protein: CASSQLAGGGEQFF.